The next 18 T cell receptor beta chains were all read from a single sample in a study of spatial heterogeneity in lung cancer. TCRdb re-analysed the 5' RACE reads in MiXCR, keeping a single row per CDR3 protein. The table records some 21,000 distinct CDR3 sequences, 4.6% of them present only once. Documented time point: sample taken at primary tumor resection. Unsorted whole RNA from tumor, nontumor lung or frozen PBMC underwent sequencing. The specimen was PBMCs, collected at surgery. The receptor source for this set is a male donor with early-stage non-small cell lung cancer.

This clonotype occurred many times. The chain recombines TRBV21-1 with TRBJ2-5; the D call of TRBD2 is as the table states it, not checked on the DNA. TRBV21-1 is labeled a pseudogene. The CDR3 is 16 residues long. CDR3 in DNA: TGTGCCAGCAGCAAAGCGTCCCGCTACCTCCAAGAGACCCAGTACTTC. Its translation: CASSKASRYLQETQYF.

This clonotype has ten or more counts. The chain recombines TRBV5-1 with TRBJ2-1; D may correspond to TRBD1 or TRBD2 (7 bases each). Germline V gene sequence: CDR1 SGHRS, CDR2 YFSETQ. Trimming pared 3 bases from V and 5 bases from J, leaving 21 bases between. The CDR3 has 17 residues. The DNA of the CDR3 is TGCGCCAGCAGCTCCAGGGGGGGTGGCCAGGCGCACAATGAGCAGTTCTTC. Amino acids: CASSSRGGGQAHNEQFF.

On this clonotype itself: With a much larger clone just one base away, this may be a read error. CDR3 sequence reads: CASRSGTFTGELIF. The CDR3 DNA reads TGCGCCAGCAGGTCCGGGACGTTCACCGGGGAGCTGATTTTT. The V gene is TRBV5-1, the J gene TRBJ2-2, with D perhaps given as TRBD1 or TRBD2 (5 bases each). This CDR3 has 14 residues. CDR1 and CDR2 from the germline V gene are SGHRS and YFSETQ.

This clonotype was observed a few times. This sequence joins TRBV20-1 and TRBJ1-2; the match to TRBD1 covers 8 bases. The J segment lost 6 bases and the V segment lost 0 bases, leaving 9 bases of the junction unmatched. CDR3 length: 15 residues. The germline gives CDR1 DFQATT, CDR2 SNEGSKA (reference sequence). The CDR3 sequence: CSARDLRGQWDGYTF. CDR3 coding DNA: TGCAGTGCTAGAGATCTCAGGGGGCAATGGGATGGCTACACCTTC.

This clonotype was recorded at least ten times. The V gene is TRBV3-1, the J gene TRBJ1-6; D gene ambiguous. The V gene's germline CDR1 is LGHDT and CDR2 YNNKEL (reference sequence). The CDR3 sequence is 12 residues long. Trimming stripped 4 bases from V and 8 bases from J, with 6 bases between. The CDR3: CASSRGDSPLHF. In DNA, the CDR3 is TGTGCCAGCAGCCGCGGGGATTCACCCCTCCACTTT.

This clonotype was seen at least ten times. This CDR3 is CSASLADNEQFF. The CDR3 DNA follows: TGCAGTGCTAGTTTAGCCGACAATGAGCAGTTCTTC. The rearrangement joins TRBV20-1 to TRBJ2-1; D remains unclear. V lost 3 bases and J lost 5, with 8 bases in between. Germline loops: CDR1 DFQATT, CDR2 SNEGSKA (reference sequence). The CDR3 extends over 12 amino acids.

This rearrangement joins TRBV4-3 to TRBJ1-1; D is unresolved. Germline V CDR1 and CDR2: LGHNA, YSLEER. This CDR3 comprises 17 residues. Trimming took off 1 base at V and 9 bases at J, with 24 bases between the two ends. CDR3 residues: CASSQVSRSDATRKAFF. The CDR3 nucleotides read TGCGCCAGCAGCCAAGTTTCCCGGTCCGACGCAACTCGAAAAGCTTTCTTT.

This clonotype came up many times. This chain joins TRBV23-1 and TRBJ2-7; D could derive from TRBD1 or TRBD2 (6 bases each). TRBV23-1 is sorted into the ORF group, with uncertain function. The CDR3 totals 14 residues. V gave up 3 bases and J gave up 6 bases, with 15 bases separating them. The CDR3, as DNA: TGCGCCAGCAGTCATCCGGGGGCGCAGGCCGAGCAGTACTTC. It specifies CASSHPGAQAEQYF.

This clonotype was observed a handful of times. This chain uses TRBV7-9 with TRBJ2-4, with D possibly being TRBD1 (5 bases). CDR3 length: 18 residues. Between the trimmed V and J ends, which lost 5 bases and 2 bases, there was a span of 22 bases. Germline CDR1 reads SEHNR; CDR2 reads FQNEAQ (reference sequence). The CDR3 loop reads CASSPQGWGQDPKNIQYF. In DNA, the CDR3 is TGTGCCAGCAGCCCCCAGGGTTGGGGTCAGGATCCCAAAAACATTCAGTACTTC.

This clonotype was seen many times. This chain links TRBV9 with TRBJ2-7; TRBD2 might be the D (5 bases). The germline gives CDR1 SGDLS, CDR2 YYNGEE. This CDR3 contains 14 residues. The V end was cut by 4 bases, the J end by 2 bases, with 13 bases between. CDR3 sequence: CASSSRTGAYEQYF. The CDR3 region has the DNA TGTGCCAGCAGCTCCCGGACTGGAGCCTACGAGCAGTACTTC.

In its sample, this clonotype was seen many times. This sequence joins TRBV25-1 and TRBJ2-3, with 11 bases lining up with TRBD2. Trimming took 5 bases from V and 4 from J; bases not matched to a gene: 2. The length of the CDR3 is 14 residues. Germline assignment: CDR1 MGHDK and CDR2 SYGVNS. CDR3 region: CASSPSGGSDTQYF. In nucleotides, the CDR3 is TGTGCCAGCAGTCCTAGCGGGGGGTCAGATACGCAGTATTTT.

In this sample, this clonotype turned up many times. This sequence joins TRBV28 and TRBJ1-2; D possibly corresponds to TRBD1 (5 bases). V gave up 3 bases and J gave up 2 bases, with 10 bases separating them. CDR3 length equals 14 residues. The germline CDR1 and CDR2 sequences are MDHEN and SYDVKM. The CDR3 DNA sequence: TGTGCCAGCAGTTTTTCGGCAGGGAACTATGGCTACACCTTC. Translated: CASSFSAGNYGYTF.

This clonotype was seen repeatedly, ten times or more. The chain combines TRBV24-1 with TRBJ2-2, with 9 nucleotides matching TRBD1. CDR1 and CDR2 (germline): KGHDR, SFDVKD. The V segment lost 9 bases and the J segment 5 bases; nucleotides outside the gene matches: 12. This CDR3 spans 16 amino acids. The CDR3 protein is CATRQSGTGITGELFF. CDR3 sequence (DNA): TGTGCCACCCGACAATCCGGGACAGGGATAACCGGGGAGCTGTTTTTT.

This clonotype has at least ten counts. The genes are TRBV9 and TRBJ2-3; D is possibly TRBD2 (6 bases). Germline CDR1 reads SGDLS; CDR2 reads YYNGEE. This CDR3 has 15 residues. V lost 1 base and J lost 5, with 14 bases in between. Here the CDR3 DNA reads TGTGCCAGCAGCGTAACAGCGAACGGGGGAGATACGCAGTATTTT. The encoded protein is CASSVTANGGDTQYF.

This clonotype was recorded at least ten times. The V and J genes are TRBV2 and TRBJ2-3; 10 nucleotides agree with TRBD2. Germline values: CDR1 SNHLY, CDR2 FYNNEI. V gave up 6 bases and J gave up 1 base; unmatched junction bases: 4. The CDR3 has 15 amino acids. CDR3 region: CASRKAGGRTDTQYF. The CDR3 bases are TGTGCCAGCAGGAAAGCGGGGGGGCGCACAGATACGCAGTATTTT. Full variable domain (rest looked up from reference TRBV2 and TRBJ2-3): EPEVTQTPSHQVTQMGQEVILRCVPISNHLYFYWYRQILGQKVEFLVSFYNNEISEKSEIFDDQFSVERPDGSNFTLKIRSTKLEDSAMYFCASRKAGGRTDTQYFGPGTRLTVL.

This clonotype was observed many times. J is TRBJ2-1 and V is TRBV24-1, with TRBD2 identical over 14 bases. Germline-derived CDR1 and CDR2 are KGHDR and SFDVKD. This CDR3 contains 14 residues. With V trimmed by 9 bases and J by 9 bases, 6 bases remained unmatched. CDR3 bases: TGTGCCACCGTTGGGACTAGCGGGGGTAGTGAGCAGTTCTTC. Translating gives CATVGTSGGSEQFF.

This clonotype has at least ten counts. The chain links TRBV20-1 to TRBJ1-5; 8 bases align to TRBD1. Germline CDR1 DFQATT, CDR2 SNEGSKA (reference sequence). Trimming at V came to 5 bases and at J to 4 bases, leaving 13 bases not matched to a gene. The CDR3 runs 16 residues. The CDR3 protein is CSARRTGMDQNQPQHF. CDR3 sequence (DNA): TGCAGTGCTCGTAGGACAGGGATGGATCAGAATCAGCCCCAGCATTTT.

A remark on this clonotype: A much larger clonotype is one base distant, so this may be a read error. The chain links TRBV10-3 to TRBJ1-1; D is unresolved. The CDR3 loop spans 12 amino acids. Germline V lookup: CDR1 ENHRY, CDR2 SYGVKD. As DNA, the CDR3 is TGTGCCTCTCAGACGGCGAACACTGAAGTTTTCTTT. This gives the protein CASQTANTEVFF.